This T cell receptor beta chain stems from a study of blood T cell repertoires in COVID-19. The germline gives CDR1 SGHAT, CDR2 FQDESV (reference sequence). The CDR3 is 14 residues long. Trimming cost V 5 bases and J 2 bases; bases outside gene matches: 4. Profiling relied on immunoSEQ multiplex PCR, and the TCRdb table lists in-frame clones only, not all of them. The sample lists around 27,000 clones; 80% to 90% were seen once. Sample: peripheral blood. The rearrangement links TRBV11-1 to TRBJ2-7; 9 bases fit TRBD2. This TCR derives from a man in his sixties with acute or convalescent COVID-19. DNA for the CDR3: TGTGCCAGCAGCGGTGCTAGCGGGGCCTACGAGCAGTACTTC. Encoded protein: CASSGASGAYEQYF.